A single sample gave rise to the 25 T cell receptor beta chains below, sequenced in a study of shared clonotypes between healthy human individuals. In the naive CD8 group, cells lacked CD45RO and were positively selected for CCR7, so terminally differentiated effector memory CD45RA+ cells were left out. Using immunoSEQ multiplex PCR, the repertoire was profiled, and TCRdb retains in-frame clones only, with some absent. The profile covers some 2.1 million clones, with about 93% appearing a single time and less than 2% taken by the ten largest. The sequenced material came from naive CD8+ T cells from PBMCs. The receptors originated from a man between 18 and 35 years old in good health. Some clones in this sample may be carry-over from other donors' samples.

This sequence joins TRBV19 and TRBJ1-2; D possibly corresponds to TRBD1 (6 bases). Germline V CDR1 and CDR2: LNHDA, SQIVND (reference sequence). V was cut by 3 bases and J by 4 bases, with 12 bases left in between. This CDR3 has 14 residues. The CDR3 is CASSMGVGAYGYTF. The CDR3, as DNA: TGTGCCAGTAGTATGGGCGTGGGGGCCTATGGCTACACCTTC.

The gene calls are TRBV23-1 and TRBJ1-5, with TRBD1 matching 11 bases. TRBV23-1 is an ORF for which the function is uncertain. V was pared by 8 bases and J by 6 bases, with 15 bases of the junction left unmatched. The CDR3 is 17 amino acids. The CDR3, as DNA: TGCGCCAGCCCAATAAAACCGCGGGACAGGGGGTTTCAGCCCCAGCATTTT. Its protein product is CASPIKPRDRGFQPQHF.

The J gene is TRBJ1-2, the V gene TRBV6-1; D is ambiguous. Trimming left V 2 bases short and J 4 bases short, with 17 bases between. CDR1 is MNHNS, CDR2 SASEGT, per germline. The CDR3 loop spans 16 amino acids. The CDR3 coding sequence is TGTGCCAGCAGTGAATATCACTCCTCAGGCGGCTATGGCTACACCTTC. Translated, it gives CASSEYHSSGGYGYTF.

This sequence joins TRBV14 and TRBJ2-1; D is unclear. V lost 4 bases to trimming and J lost 7 bases, with 14 bases between them. Per the germline V gene, CDR1 is SGHDN and CDR2 is FVKESK. The CDR3 is made up of 14 amino acids. In DNA, the CDR3 is TGTGCCAGCAGCCCCTTCTCGACGGCGAATGAGCAGTTCTTC. Protein sequence: CASSPFSTANEQFF.

This clone was counted a single time. V and J are TRBV28 and TRBJ2-7; TRBD1 might be the D (6 bases). Trimming stripped 3 bases from V and 6 bases from J, with 15 bases between. CDR3 length: 14 amino acids. Looked up from germline, CDR1 is MDHEN and CDR2 is SYDVKM. The CDR3 DNA is TGTGCCAGCAGTTTTCCCGGGACATCATCCGAGCAGTACTTC. Translating it yields CASSFPGTSSEQYF.

V gene TRBV4-3 combines with J gene TRBJ2-7; the D gene could be TRBD1 or TRBD2 (5 bases each). There are 15 residues in the CDR3. The ends were cut back, 4 bases at V and 3 bases at J, with 16 bases in the middle. CDR1 is LGHNA and CDR2 is YSLEER in the germline V gene. CDR3 residues: CASSPFSGQGYEQYF. The CDR3 coding sequence is TGCGCCAGCAGCCCTTTTTCGGGGCAGGGCTACGAGCAGTACTTC.

The chain recombines TRBV5-6 with TRBJ1-5; the D is unclear. CDR3 length: 17 residues. V was clipped by 3 bases and J by 0 bases, with 16 bases between them. Germline values: CDR1 SGHDT, CDR2 YYEEEE. The CDR3 DNA reads TGTGCCAGCAGCTCATCCGAGGCAAACCCTAGCAATCAGCCCCAGCATTTT. Amino acids: CASSSSEANPSNQPQHF.

The chain links TRBV27 to TRBJ2-3, with 9 bases lining up with TRBD2. This CDR3 is built from 15 residues. V lost 5 bases to trimming and J lost 1 base; unmatched junction nucleotides: 4. Germline CDR1 MNHEY, CDR2 SMNVEV (reference sequence). The CDR3 region has the DNA TGTGCCAGCAGTCCGGGACTAGCCCGCACAGATACGCAGTATTTT. This encodes CASSPGLARTDTQYF.

This clone was observed a single time. V usage is TRBV19 and J usage is TRBJ1-1; D is uncertain. Germline assignment: CDR1 LNHDA and CDR2 SQIVND (reference sequence). V lost 8 bases and J 5 bases, leaving 12 bases between the germline ends. The CDR3 has 12 residues. CDR3 sequence: CASLGWGTEAFF. CDR3 DNA: TGTGCCAGTTTAGGGTGGGGTACTGAAGCTTTCTTT.

The chain combines TRBV4-1 with TRBJ2-7; D gene unclear. Germline CDR1 MGHRA, CDR2 YSYEKL. Trimming stripped 7 bases from V and 2 bases from J, with 15 bases between. This CDR3 has 14 residues. DNA for the CDR3: TGCGCCAGCACACCCCGGGTAGGGACCTACGAGCAGTACTTC. This translates into CASTPRVGTYEQYF.

This clone was recorded once. The CDR3, as DNA: TGCGCCAGCAGCCAAGATCTCTGGCAGGGGAGAGCGAACACCGGGGAGCTGTTTTTT. It specifies CASSQDLWQGRANTGELFF. The V call is TRBV4-3, the J call TRBJ2-2, with D possibly TRBD1 on 6 matching bases. The V end was cut by 0 bases, the J end by 0 bases, with 17 bases between. CDR3 length: 19 amino acids. CDR1 is LGHNA, CDR2 YSLEER, per germline.

The rearrangement joins TRBV28 to TRBJ1-2, with 9 nucleotides matching TRBD1. J gave up 4 bases and V 7 bases, and 10 bases lay outside the gene matches. Germline V gives CDR1 MDHEN, CDR2 SYDVKM. This CDR3 spans 15 amino acids. CDR3 residues: CASIKTGGAPYGYTF. As DNA, the CDR3 is TGTGCCAGCATTAAAACAGGGGGCGCCCCCTATGGCTACACCTTC.

The rearrangement uses TRBV27 and TRBJ2-7, with 7 positions matching TRBD2. The germline gives CDR1 MNHEY, CDR2 SMNVEV (reference sequence). The CDR3 length is 16 residues. V gave up 5 bases and J gave up 3 bases; unmatched junction bases: 13. In nucleotides, the CDR3 is TGTGCCAGCAGTCCTCTGACTAGCAGGGAACTCTACGAGCAGTACTTC. Its protein is CASSPLTSRELYEQYF.

This chain links TRBV27 with TRBJ2-7, with a tentative D call TRBD1 (6 bases). Germline CDR1 reads MNHEY; CDR2 reads SMNVEV (reference sequence). Deletions cut 6 bases from V and 3 bases from J, with 12 bases between. The CDR3 is made up of 13 amino acids. The CDR3 protein is CASSRGPDYEQYF. The DNA of the CDR3 is TGTGCCAGCAGCAGGGGCCCTGACTACGAGCAGTACTTC.

The rearrangement links TRBV27 to TRBJ2-7; TRBD2 aligns across 12 bases. Germline CDR1 MNHEY, CDR2 SMNVEV (reference sequence). J was trimmed by 5 bases and V by 6 bases; bases with no gene match: 5. The CDR3 loop spans 14 amino acids. The CDR3 DNA is TGTGCCAGCAGCTGGACTAGCGGGAACCACGAGCAGTACTTC. Its protein product is CASSWTSGNHEQYF.

The rearrangement joins TRBV6-1 to TRBJ2-4, with D uncertain. Germline V gene data show CDR1 as MNHNS and CDR2 as SASEGT. The CDR3 sequence is 14 residues long. V was trimmed by 1 base and J by 0 bases, leaving 4 bases between them. The chain's CDR3 is CASSEELAKNIQYF. In DNA, the CDR3 is TGTGCCAGCAGTGAAGAGTTAGCCAAAAACATTCAGTACTTC.

V and J are TRBV28 and TRBJ1-1, with D unresolved. CDR3 length equals 13 residues. The germline V and J ends were trimmed by 6 bases and 0 bases, with 8 bases remaining between them. Per the germline V gene, CDR1 is MDHEN and CDR2 is SYDVKM. CDR3 sequence reads: CASSLHMNTEAFF. In nucleotides, the CDR3 is TGTGCCAGCAGCCTCCATATGAACACTGAAGCTTTCTTT.

This sequence joins TRBV21-1 and TRBJ2-7; TRBD1, the D gene given by the table, was not confirmed from the DNA. TRBV21-1 represents a pseudogene. This CDR3 comprises 15 residues. Here the CDR3 DNA reads TGTGCCAGCAGCAAAGCGCAACAGGGGGCCCACGAGCAGTACTTC. Its translation: CASSKAQQGAHEQYF.

V is TRBV2 and J is TRBJ1-3; no firm D call. V shed 4 bases and J shed 0 bases, with 13 bases lying between them. Germline loops: CDR1 SNHLY, CDR2 FYNNEI. The CDR3 length is 16 residues. The CDR3 DNA reads TGTGCCAGCAGTGCGGTAAATAAGGTCTCTGGAAACACCATATATTTT. Translating gives CASSAVNKVSGNTIYF.

This chain uses TRBV9 with TRBJ1-5; tentatively, D is TRBD1 (6 bases). V lost 3 bases and J lost 3, with 13 bases in between. Germline V gene lookup returns CDR1 SGDLS and CDR2 YYNGEE. This CDR3 comprises 15 residues. CDR3 DNA: TGTGCCAGCAGCGAATACGGGACACCCAATCAGCCCCAGCATTTT. It yields the protein CASSEYGTPNQPQHF.

DNA for the CDR3: TGTGCCAGCAGCTTACTGGGCGGGTCTCGCATTGAGCAGTTCTTC. Protein: CASSLLGGSRIEQFF. The rearrangement uses TRBV11-2 and TRBJ2-1; D is perhaps TRBD2 (5 bases). V lost 2 bases, J lost 9 bases, and 17 bases lay in between. The CDR3 has 15 residues. The germline V gene has CDR1 SGHAT and CDR2 FQNNGV.

The V gene is TRBV30, the J gene TRBJ2-1, with D possibly called TRBD1 or TRBD2 (5 bases each). Germline V gene data show CDR1 as GTSNPN and CDR2 as SVGIG (reference sequence). The CDR3 consists of 11 residues. Trimming pared 4 bases from V and 10 bases from J, leaving 11 bases between. The CDR3 protein is CAWNQGVEQFF. In nucleotides, the CDR3 is TGTGCCTGGAATCAGGGAGTCGAGCAGTTCTTC.

The V and J genes are TRBV4-1 and TRBJ2-3; possibly TRBD1 for D (6 bases). Trimming took 2 bases from V and 1 from J, leaving 16 bases between them. The CDR3 is 17 residues long. The germline CDR1 and CDR2 sequences are MGHRA and YSYEKL. CDR3 in amino acids: CASSQWEQGPGTDTQYF. As DNA, the CDR3 is TGCGCCAGCAGCCAATGGGAGCAGGGGCCGGGCACAGATACGCAGTATTTT.

The chain is built from TRBV4-1 and TRBJ2-7; possible D gene TRBD1, 5 bases. The germline CDR1 and CDR2 sequences are MGHRA and YSYEKL. CDR3 length: 16 residues. Trimming cost V 0 bases and J 6 bases, with 18 bases left between them. For the CDR3, the DNA is TGCGCCAGCAGCCAAGAATTGGGGCCCCGGTTGAGCGAGCAGTACTTC. As protein: CASSQELGPRLSEQYF.

J is TRBJ1-4 and V is TRBV29-1; weak D call: TRBD1 (5 bases). Germline V gene lookup returns CDR1 SQVTM and CDR2 ANQGSEA. V dropped 1 base and J dropped 3 bases, with 6 bases sitting between them. The CDR3 length is 13 residues. The CDR3 protein is CSVEGQSNEKLFF. The CDR3 DNA reads TGCAGCGTTGAAGGACAGTCTAATGAAAAACTGTTTTTT.